The entry that follows covers one TCR beta chain sequence. The antigen remains unidentified. It was autoimmune disease history or systemic immunosuppression that excluded patients. The CDR3 has 15 residues. V dropped 4 bases and J dropped 3; count of bases not matched to a gene: 8. Germline CDR1 reads MGHRA; CDR2 reads YSYEKL. TCRdb's copy holds only in-frame clones and misses some; the assay was immunoSEQ multiplex PCR. Of more than 80,000 clones listed, 65% to 90% are singletons. This record comes from a study of OX40 agonist ivuxolimab in advanced cancers. Findings and limits, study-wide: Relative to CD4+, CD8+ T cells held more expanded clones on average.

The sequencing here drew on CD4+ or CD8+ T cells sorted from blood, taken in a trial of the OX40 agonist ivuxolimab. This chain joins TRBV4-1 and TRBJ2-5, with 7 bases lining up with TRBD2. This receptor was taken from an adult with an advanced solid tumor such as melanoma, head and neck, liver or kidney cancer. The CDR3 bases are TGCGCCAGCAGCCCCCTAGGGGCGGGAGAAGAGACCCAGTACTTC. Its protein product is CASSPLGAGEETQYF.